The T cell receptor (beta chain) under discussion was sequenced for a study of blood T cell repertoires in COVID-19. This clone was observed a few times. Trimming pared 6 bases from V and 1 base from J, leaving 8 bases between. The CDR3 has 13 amino acids. Germline lookup yields CDR1 KGHDR and CDR2 SFDVKD. Assay used: immunoSEQ multiplex PCR; TCRdb lists only in-frame clones, some missing. The data contain roughly 240,000 clones, approximately 89% of them seen just once; the ten biggest clones take up over 2%. The sequence derives from a woman between 40 and 55 years old with acute COVID-19. Sequenced material: PBMCs or T cells enriched from blood (not recorded which). The chain combines TRBV24-1 with TRBJ1-2; D is possibly TRBD1 (6 bases). CDR3 in DNA: TGTGCCACCAGTTCGGACAGTAACTATGGCTACACCTTC. It specifies CATSSDSNYGYTF.